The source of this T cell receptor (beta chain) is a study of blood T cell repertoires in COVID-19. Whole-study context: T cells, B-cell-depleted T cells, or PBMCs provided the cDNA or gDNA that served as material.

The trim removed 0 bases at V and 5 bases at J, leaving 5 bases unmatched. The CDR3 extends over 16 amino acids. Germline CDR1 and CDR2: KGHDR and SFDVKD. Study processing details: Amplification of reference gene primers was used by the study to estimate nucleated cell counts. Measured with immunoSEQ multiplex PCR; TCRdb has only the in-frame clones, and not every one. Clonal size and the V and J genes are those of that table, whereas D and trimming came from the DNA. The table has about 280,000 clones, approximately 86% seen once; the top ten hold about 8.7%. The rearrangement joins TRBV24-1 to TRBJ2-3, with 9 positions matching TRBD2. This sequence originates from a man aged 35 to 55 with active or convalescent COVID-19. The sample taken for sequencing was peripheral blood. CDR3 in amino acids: CATSDLASGVRDTQYF. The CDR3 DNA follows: TGTGCCACCAGTGATTTGGCTAGCGGGGTTAGAGATACGCAGTATTTT.